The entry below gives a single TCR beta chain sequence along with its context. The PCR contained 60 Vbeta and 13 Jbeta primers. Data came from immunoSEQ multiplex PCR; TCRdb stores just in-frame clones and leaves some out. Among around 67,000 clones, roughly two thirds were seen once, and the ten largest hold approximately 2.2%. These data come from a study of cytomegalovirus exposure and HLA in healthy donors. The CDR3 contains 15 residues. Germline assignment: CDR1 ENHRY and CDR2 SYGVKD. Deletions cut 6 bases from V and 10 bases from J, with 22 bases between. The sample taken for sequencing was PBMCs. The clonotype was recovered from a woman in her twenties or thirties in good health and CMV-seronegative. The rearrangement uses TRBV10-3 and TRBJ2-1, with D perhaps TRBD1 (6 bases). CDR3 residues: CAISEPDSSLTEQFF. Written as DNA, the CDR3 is TGTGCCATCAGCGAGCCGGACAGCTCTCTAACGGAGCAGTTCTTC.